Below are 21 T cell receptor beta chains sequenced from a single sample in a study of vaccination and CD4 T cells after COVID-19. Documented treatment: approximately 9-day PBMC culture with coronavirus spike peptide pools or control peptides (ViraFEST assay). The Oncomine TCR Beta short-read assay generated sequence data from the DNA of cultured CD4+ T cells. Using its own MiXCR run on the PCR reads, TCRdb lists one record per CDR3 protein. The sample holds about 15,000 distinct CDR3 sequences; about 50% are singletons and the top ten take approximately 16%. Their antigen targets remain unknown. Sequencing was performed on CD4+ T cells from blood, cultured in vitro. The receptors stem from a human donor who had recovered from COVID-19.

V gene TRBV12-3 or TRBV12-4 combines with J gene TRBJ2-5; 13 nucleotides agree with TRBD2. The CDR3 is 16 residues long. J gave up 5 bases and V 2 bases, and 5 bases lay outside the gene matches. The CDR3 sequence is CASSLTSGRVGETQYF. Written as DNA, the CDR3 is TGTGCCAGCAGTTTAACTAGCGGGAGGGTCGGCGAGACCCAGTACTTC.

With regard to this clonotype: Because the CDR3's place on the DNA is in doubt, the DNA is left out and the CDR3 is given as listed by TCRdb. The gene calls are TRBV7-5 and TRBJ2-7. TRBV7-5 is shown as a pseudogene. The CDR3 contains 14 residues when both ends are counted. This chain's CDR3 is CISVSEAYKYEQYF.

The chain joins TRBV29-1 to TRBJ2-5, with D possibly being TRBD1 or TRBD2 (5 bases each). Per the germline V gene, CDR1 is SQVTM and CDR2 is ANQGSEA. The CDR3 spans 16 residues. Trimming shortened V by 1 base and J by 1 base, and 16 bases separated the two germline ends. DNA of the CDR3: TGCAGCGTTGAAGGGGGACGGTATAACAGCCAAGAGACCCAGTACTTC. It yields the protein CSVEGGRYNSQETQYF.

This chain links TRBV19 with TRBJ2-1, with 11 nucleotides matching TRBD2. The CDR3 runs to 15 residues. After removal of 5 bases from V and 4 bases from J, the junction contained 4 bases not matched to a gene. Looked up from germline, CDR1 is LNHDA and CDR2 is SQIVND (reference sequence). This chain's CDR3 is CASSVGTSGYNEQFF. The CDR3 nucleotides are TGTGCCAGTAGTGTGGGGACTAGCGGTTACAATGAGCAGTTCTTC.

The chain links TRBV7-9 to TRBJ1-6; D is possibly TRBD1 (5 bases). This CDR3 has 15 amino acids. The V end lost 5 bases, the J end lost 5 bases, and 13 bases lay between the germline ends. Germline V gene sequence: CDR1 SEHNR, CDR2 FQNEAQ (reference sequence). CDR3 nucleotide sequence: TGTGCCAGCAGCCCTCTTTCAGGGAATAATTCACCCCTCCACTTT. This translates into CASSPLSGNNSPLHF.

This chain joins TRBV27 and TRBJ2-5; unclear D gene. CDR1 is MNHEY, CDR2 SMNVEV, per germline (reference sequence). V lost 6 bases and J lost 2, with 10 bases in between. The CDR3 runs to 13 residues. Written as DNA, the CDR3 is TGTGCCAGCAGCGCTCACAATCAAGAGACCCAGTACTTC. Its translation is CASSAHNQETQYF.

The V and J genes are TRBV11-2 and TRBJ1-6; D is possibly TRBD1 (6 bases). Germline values: CDR1 SGHAT, CDR2 FQNNGV. This CDR3 contains 17 residues. Trimming removed 5 bases at V and 6 bases at J, with 20 bases between. CDR3 coding DNA: TGTGCCAGCAGCCTCACCCAGACCAGGGGAAGTAATTCACCCCTCCACTTT. Translating gives CASSLTQTRGSNSPLHF.

Remarks on this clonotype: A read error may produce the germline difference seen at one junction end. The V gene is TRBV30, the J gene TRBJ2-7; 8 bases fit TRBD2. From germline, CDR1 is GTSNPN and CDR2 SVGIG (reference sequence). This CDR3 contains 13 residues. The CDR3 loop reads CAWSPGGAHEQYF. The CDR3 DNA follows: TGTGCTTGGAGCCCCGGGGGGGCCCACGAGCAGTACTTC.

The chain couples TRBV19 to TRBJ1-5; D might be TRBD1 (6 bases). Trimming cost V 4 bases and J 0 bases, with 16 bases left between them. Per the germline V gene, CDR1 is LNHDA and CDR2 is SQIVND (reference sequence). The CDR3 sequence is 17 residues long. CDR3: CASSNREGSFSNQPQHF. In nucleotides, the CDR3 is TGTGCCAGTAGTAACAGGGAGGGGTCGTTTAGCAATCAGCCCCAGCATTTT.

DNA of the CDR3: TGTGCCATCAGTGAGTCGGTGGGAGGAATAGATACGCAGTATTTT. It translates to CAISESVGGIDTQYF. V gene TRBV10-3 combines with J gene TRBJ2-3, with a weak D call TRBD2 (6 bases). V was pared by 0 bases and J by 5 bases, with 12 bases between. This CDR3 comprises 15 residues. In germline, CDR1 is ENHRY, CDR2 SYGVKD.

Only a few counts were recorded for this clonotype. The chain uses TRBV6-1 and TRBJ2-5, with TRBD2 matching over 9 bases. Germline loops: CDR1 MNHNS, CDR2 SASEGT. The CDR3 has 15 amino acids. The V gene end was trimmed by 5 bases and the J gene end by 0 bases; junction bases not matched to a gene: 4. CDR3 nucleotide sequence: TGTGCCAGCAGTAGATCTAGCGGGAACCAAGAGACCCAGTACTTC. Its protein is CASSRSSGNQETQYF.

V gene TRBV5-8 combines with J gene TRBJ2-3, with 8 bases aligning to TRBD1. V lost 2 bases to trimming and J lost 3 bases; unmatched junction nucleotides: 5. This CDR3 has 15 residues. CDR1 and CDR2 from the germline V gene are SGHTS and YDEGEE. This CDR3 is CASSFGTGITDTQYF. CDR3 coding DNA: TGTGCCAGCAGCTTCGGGACAGGCATAACAGATACGCAGTATTTT.

The genes are TRBV20-1 and TRBJ2-3; D gene unclear. Per germline, CDR1 DFQATT and CDR2 SNEGSKA (reference sequence). The CDR3 extends over 12 amino acids. The germline V and J ends were trimmed by 6 bases and 5 bases, with 12 bases remaining between them. The CDR3 loop reads CSALEFGDTQYF. Written as DNA, the CDR3 is TGCAGTGCACTCGAGTTTGGAGATACGCAGTATTTT.

This clonotype showed up just a few times. The chain has TRBV2 and TRBJ1-1; a possible D gene is TRBD1 (6 bases). CDR3 length equals 15 residues. Germline CDR1 reads SNHLY; CDR2 reads FYNNEI. Trimming stripped 4 bases from V and 8 bases from J, with 20 bases between. CDR3 amino acids: CASSAHSPDRAEAFF. CDR3 sequence (DNA): TGTGCCAGCAGTGCCCATTCTCCGGACAGAGCAGAAGCTTTCTTT.

The chain employs TRBV9 and TRBJ2-2, with 9 bases identical to TRBD2. With 0 bases clipped from V and 2 bases from J, the junction kept 2 bases outside the gene matches. The CDR3 contains 16 residues. CDR1 SGDLS and CDR2 YYNGEE come from the germline V gene. The CDR3 DNA follows: TGTGCCAGCAGCGTAGGACTAGCGGAAAACACCGGGGAGCTGTTTTTT. Translated, it gives CASSVGLAENTGELFF.

In its sample, this clonotype was seen a few times. The chain uses TRBV19 and TRBJ2-3, with D possibly being TRBD1 or TRBD2 (6 bases each). Germline loops: CDR1 LNHDA, CDR2 SQIVND (reference sequence). V lost 5 bases and J 5 bases, leaving 23 bases between the germline ends. The CDR3 spans 17 residues. The CDR3 spells CASSSVGRDIGGDTQYF. The CDR3 coding sequence is TGTGCCAGTAGTTCCGTGGGGCGGGACATTGGTGGAGATACGCAGTATTTT.

The chain recombines TRBV6-5 with TRBJ2-1; 13 bases fit TRBD2. With 4 bases clipped from V and 9 bases from J, the junction kept 9 bases outside the gene matches. The CDR3 runs 16 residues. In germline, CDR1 is MNHEY, CDR2 SVGAGI. The CDR3 nucleotides read TGTGCCAGCAGTTCGTGGACTAGCGGGAGTGTGGGTGAGCAGTTCTTC. This gives the protein CASSSWTSGSVGEQFF.

The chain carries TRBV20-1 and TRBJ2-3; 14 bases agree with TRBD2. The V gene end was trimmed by 5 bases and the J gene end by 7 bases; junction bases not matched to a gene: 11. Germline CDR1 reads DFQATT; CDR2 reads SNEGSKA (reference sequence). This CDR3 contains 16 residues. The DNA of the CDR3 is TGCAGTGCTTCCCCGGGGACTAGCGGGAGAGAATATACGCAGTATTTT. It is translated as CSASPGTSGREYTQYF.

J is TRBJ2-5 and V is TRBV29-1; D is ambiguous. Germline V CDR1 and CDR2: SQVTM, ANQGSEA. The CDR3 sequence is 9 residues long. V was trimmed by 8 bases and J by 9 bases, leaving 10 bases between them. CDR3 region: CSRVLSQYF. The CDR3 region has the DNA TGCAGCAGGGTTTTGTCCCAGTACTTC.

This clonotype has only one observation. The gene calls are TRBV29-1 and TRBJ1-1; TRBD1 might be the D (6 bases). The CDR3 extends over 13 amino acids. CDR1 is SQVTM and CDR2 is ANQGSEA in the germline V gene. The V and J ends lost 5 bases and 0 bases respectively, with 10 bases between them. This CDR3 reads CSVTTGLNTEAFF. The DNA for the CDR3 is TGCAGCGTTACAACAGGGTTGAACACTGAAGCTTTCTTT.

This clonotype occurred a few times. The chain has TRBV7-2 and TRBJ1-2; TRBD1 agrees at 10 bases. V lost 4 bases and J lost 3; bases outside the gene matches: 2. Germline CDR1 reads SGHTA; CDR2 reads FQGNSA. The length of the CDR3 is 14 residues. CDR3 sequence reads: CASSSGQGDYGYTF. The DNA for the CDR3 is TGTGCCAGCAGCTCAGGACAGGGGGACTATGGCTACACCTTC.